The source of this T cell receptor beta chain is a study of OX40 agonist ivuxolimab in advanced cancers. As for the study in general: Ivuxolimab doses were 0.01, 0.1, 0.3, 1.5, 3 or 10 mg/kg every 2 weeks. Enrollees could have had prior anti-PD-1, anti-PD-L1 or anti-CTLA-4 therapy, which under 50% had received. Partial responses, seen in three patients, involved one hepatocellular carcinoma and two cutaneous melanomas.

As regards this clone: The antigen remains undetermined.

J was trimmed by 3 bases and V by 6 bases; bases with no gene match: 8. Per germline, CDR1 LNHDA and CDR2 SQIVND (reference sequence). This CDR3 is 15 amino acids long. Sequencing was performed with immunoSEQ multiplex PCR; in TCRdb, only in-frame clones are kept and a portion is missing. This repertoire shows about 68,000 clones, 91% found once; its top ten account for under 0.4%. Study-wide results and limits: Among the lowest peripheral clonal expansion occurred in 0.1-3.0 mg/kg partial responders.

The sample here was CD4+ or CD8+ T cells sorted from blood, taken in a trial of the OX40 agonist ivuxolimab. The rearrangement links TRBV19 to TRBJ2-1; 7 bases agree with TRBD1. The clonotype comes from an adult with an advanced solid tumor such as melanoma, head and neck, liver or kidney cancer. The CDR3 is CASRPGQYDYNEQFF. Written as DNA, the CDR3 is TGTGCCAGTAGACCGGGACAGTATGACTACAATGAGCAGTTCTTC. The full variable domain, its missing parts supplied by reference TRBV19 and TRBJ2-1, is DGGITQSPKYLFRKEGQNVTLSCEQNLNHDAMYWYRQDPGQGLRLIYYSQIVNDFQKGDIAEGYSVSREKKESFPLTVTSAQKNPTAFYLCASRPGQYDYNEQFFGPGTRLTVL.